This paragraph covers one T cell receptor (beta chain) sequence. The target antigen is unknown. The second PCR ran about 6 to 11 cycles with a sample-barcoded 5' primer and J-beta primers. TCRdb analysed the 5' RACE reads with MiXCR anew, one entry per CDR3 protein. The sample lists about 1.6 million distinct CDR3 sequences, about 31% seen once, with around 11% in the top ten. The data derive from a study of blood T cells in healthy people across ages. This CDR3 is 17 amino acids long. Trimming pared 9 bases from V and 5 bases from J, leaving 29 bases between. Study-wide points: Unsorted PBMCs blocked a conclusive comparison of naive and antigen-experienced cells.

This chain joins TRBV12-3 or TRBV12-4 and TRBJ2-7, with D possibly TRBD2 on 7 matching bases. This receptor was identified in a young woman in good health. Sequencing used blood. The DNA for the CDR3 is TGTGCCAGGTCCAGCCCTCTAGGGGGGGCCAGAGCAGACGAGCAGTACTTC. It yields the protein CARSSPLGGARADEQYF.